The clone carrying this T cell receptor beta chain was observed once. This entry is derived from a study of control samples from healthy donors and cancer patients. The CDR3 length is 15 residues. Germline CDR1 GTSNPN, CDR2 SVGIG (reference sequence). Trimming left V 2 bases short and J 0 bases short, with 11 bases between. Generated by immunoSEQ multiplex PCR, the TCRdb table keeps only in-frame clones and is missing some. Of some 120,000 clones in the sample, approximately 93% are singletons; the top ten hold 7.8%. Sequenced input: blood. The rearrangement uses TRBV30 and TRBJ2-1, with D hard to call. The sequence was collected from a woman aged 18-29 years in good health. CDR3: CAWSRDSYSYNEQFF. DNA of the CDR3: TGTGCCTGGAGTAGAGACTCCTACTCCTACAATGAGCAGTTCTTC.